The 24 T cell receptor beta chains listed next were all sequenced from one sample in a study of cytomegalovirus exposure and HLA in healthy donors. The PCR made use of 60 Vbeta and 13 Jbeta primers. Clones were sequenced by immunoSEQ multiplex PCR, and TCRdb holds only the in-frame ones, with some missing. Of 100,000 to 140,000 clones in the sample, around 73% were seen once. The specimen was PBMCs. The origin of the receptors is a man aged 25 to 40 in good health and CMV-seronegative.

V is TRBV9 and J is TRBJ2-7, with TRBD2 as a possible D gene (6 bases). The CDR3 is made up of 14 amino acids. V was pared by 4 bases and J by 3 bases, with 14 bases between. Germline V gene sequence: CDR1 SGDLS, CDR2 YYNGEE. The CDR3 coding sequence is TGTGCCAGCAGCCAGGGAGGAATCGGCTACGAGCAGTACTTC. It yields the protein CASSQGGIGYEQYF.

This clone occurred a few times. The rearrangement uses TRBV5-5 and TRBJ1-4; D may be TRBD1 (6 bases). The CDR3 totals 17 residues. The V end was cut by 6 bases, the J end by 0 bases, with 18 bases between. Germline V gives CDR1 SGHKS, CDR2 YYEKEE (reference sequence). CDR3 sequence (DNA): TGTGCCAGCACCCATACAGGGAACATTGCAACTAATGAAAAACTGTTTTTT. Translated, it gives CASTHTGNIATNEKLFF.

J is TRBJ2-4 and V is TRBV6-5; tentatively, D is TRBD2 (5 bases). Trimming pared 2 bases from V and 6 bases from J, leaving 5 bases between. CDR1 is MNHEY, CDR2 SVGAGI, per germline. The CDR3 sequence is 12 residues long. The CDR3 here is CASSYEGNIQYF. The CDR3 region has the DNA TGTGCCAGCAGTTACGAGGGAAACATTCAGTACTTC.

This clone was observed a handful of times. The chain employs TRBV2 and TRBJ2-2; D is possibly TRBD2 (6 bases). Germline values: CDR1 SNHLY, CDR2 FYNNEI. Deletions cut 2 bases from V and 4 bases from J, with 14 bases between. This CDR3 region has 16 residues. The CDR3 is CASSELSSAFTGELFF. For the CDR3, the DNA is TGTGCCAGCAGTGAACTGTCTAGCGCCTTCACCGGGGAGCTGTTTTTT.

The rearrangement links TRBV2 to TRBJ2-5; 8 bases map to TRBD1. This CDR3 spans 14 amino acids. The germline CDR1 and CDR2 sequences are SNHLY and FYNNEI. The V gene end was trimmed by 6 bases and the J gene end by 6 bases; junction bases not matched to a gene: 9. The CDR3 sequence: CASRDETGAKTQYF. The DNA of the CDR3 is TGTGCCAGCAGGGACGAGACAGGGGCAAAGACCCAGTACTTC.

The rearrangement links TRBV11-1 to TRBJ1-1; TRBD1 matches at 7 bases. The CDR3 is 14 residues long. Germline-derived CDR1 and CDR2 are SGHAT and FQDESV (reference sequence). V lost 5 bases and J lost 2; bases outside the gene matches: 5. CDR3 DNA: TGTGCCAGCAGCGTCGGACAGGACAACACTGAAGCTTTCTTT. Residues: CASSVGQDNTEAFF.

The chain combines TRBV7-9 with TRBJ2-5, with 9 bases identical to TRBD1. Germline V gene sequence: CDR1 SEHNR, CDR2 FQNEAQ (reference sequence). The trim removed 5 bases at V and 6 bases at J, leaving 10 bases unmatched. This CDR3 contains 15 residues. This chain's CDR3 is CASSVYRDRAQTQYF. The DNA of the CDR3 is TGTGCCAGCAGCGTCTACCGGGACAGGGCACAGACCCAGTACTTC.

The chain uses TRBV18 and TRBJ2-7, with TRBD1 matching 8 bases. V lost 2 bases and J lost 5; bases outside the gene matches: 2. The CDR3 sequence is 13 residues long. The germline V gene encodes CDR1 KGHSH and CDR2 LQKENI. The CDR3: CASSPTTGDEQYF. CDR3 sequence (DNA): TGTGCCAGCTCACCAACGACAGGGGACGAGCAGTACTTC.

The chain has TRBV5-6 and TRBJ1-1; D is unclear. The CDR3 is made up of 13 amino acids. Trimming shortened V by 1 base and J by 6 bases, and 10 bases separated the two germline ends. The germline V gene has CDR1 SGHDT and CDR2 YYEEEE. The CDR3 DNA sequence: TGTGCCAGCAGCTTGAGGAGGGCCTCTGAAGCTTTCTTT. Translation: CASSLRRASEAFF. The full variable domain, completed using reference TRBV5-6 and TRBJ1-1, is DAGVTQSPTHLIKTRGQQVTLRCSPKSGHDTVSWYQQALGQGPQFIFQYYEEEERQRGNFPDRFSGHQFPNYSSELNVNALLLGDSALYLCASSLRRASEAFFGQGTRLTVV.

This chain joins TRBV5-1 and TRBJ2-1; tentatively, D is TRBD2 (6 bases). Germline assignment: CDR1 SGHRS and CDR2 YFSETQ. Trimming removed 8 bases from V and 4 bases from J, with 13 bases in between. The CDR3 loop spans 13 amino acids. The CDR3 protein is CAREGRGYNEQFF. In DNA, the CDR3 is TGCGCCAGGGAGGGCCGGGGATACAATGAGCAGTTCTTC.

The chain recombines TRBV10-3 with TRBJ2-1; TRBD1 aligns across 8 bases. Looked up from germline, CDR1 is ENHRY and CDR2 is SYGVKD. This CDR3 has 14 amino acids. After removal of 2 bases from V and 7 bases from J, the junction contained 4 bases not matched to a gene. The CDR3 DNA is TGTGCCATCAGTGAGGTGACAGGGGTTAATGAGCAGTTCTTC. It yields the protein CAISEVTGVNEQFF.

This chain connects TRBV19 to TRBJ1-5; 9 positions match TRBD1. Germline values: CDR1 LNHDA, CDR2 SQIVND (reference sequence). The V and J ends lost 4 bases and 6 bases, in that order; junction bases with no gene match: 4. CDR3 length: 14 amino acids. The CDR3 here is CASSNRGQSQPQHF. CDR3 bases: TGTGCCAGTAGTAACAGGGGGCAAAGTCAGCCCCAGCATTTT.

The sample holds a few counts of this clone. This rearrangement joins TRBV13 to TRBJ1-2; 8 bases fit TRBD1. CDR1 and CDR2 from the germline V gene are PRHDT and FYEKMQ (reference sequence). The CDR3 loop spans 14 amino acids. Trimming at V came to 4 bases and at J to 3 bases, leaving 4 bases not matched to a gene. The CDR3 is CASSSEQGDYGYTF. CDR3 DNA: TGTGCCAGCAGCTCCGAACAGGGGGACTATGGCTACACCTTC. Based on the CDR3 plus reference TRBV13 and TRBJ1-2, the full variable domain is AAGVIQSPRHLIKEKRETATLKCYPIPRHDTVYWYQQGPGQDPQFLISFYEKMQSDKGSIPDRFSAQQFSDYHSELNMSSLELGDSALYFCASSSEQGDYGYTFGSGTRLTVV.

This clone occurred once. The rearrangement joins TRBV30 to TRBJ1-5; 9 bases are shared with TRBD1. This CDR3 is built from 14 residues. V trimming: 3 bases; J trimming: 6 bases; junction bases outside the gene matches: 6. Germline CDR1 is GTSNPN and CDR2 is SVGIG (reference sequence). The CDR3 region has the DNA TGTGCCTGGAGCCGTCTGACAGGGGGTCAGCCCCAGCATTTT. Its protein is CAWSRLTGGQPQHF.

The CDR3 DNA sequence: TGTGCCAGCAGCTTGACAGGGTCGACAGATACGCAGTATTTT. The encoded protein is CASSLTGSTDTQYF. The rearrangement uses TRBV7-9 and TRBJ2-3, with TRBD1 matching 7 bases. This CDR3 spans 14 amino acids. The germline gives CDR1 SEHNR, CDR2 FQNEAQ (reference sequence). V shed 3 bases and J 3 bases; nucleotides not matched to a gene: 3.

The rearrangement uses TRBV7-9 and TRBJ2-1; 11 bases align to TRBD1. Germline CDR1 SEHNR, CDR2 FQNEAQ (reference sequence). This CDR3 contains 14 residues. J lost 8 bases, V lost 5 bases, and 5 bases had no gene match. The chain's CDR3 is CASSTDRGPYEQFF. In nucleotides, the CDR3 is TGTGCCAGCAGCACGGACAGGGGGCCGTATGAGCAGTTCTTC.

J is TRBJ1-5 and V is TRBV6-5; D is perhaps TRBD1 (5 bases). Trimming took 7 bases from V and 3 from J, leaving 16 bases between them. Germline V gives CDR1 MNHEY, CDR2 SVGAGI. There are 15 residues in the CDR3. The chain's CDR3 is CASNSQGGSNQPQHF. The CDR3 nucleotides are TGTGCCAGCAATTCCCAGGGAGGGTCCAATCAGCCCCAGCATTTT.

The chain links TRBV2 to TRBJ2-3, with 10 nucleotides matching TRBD2. Germline CDR1 reads SNHLY; CDR2 reads FYNNEI. This CDR3 region has 17 residues. Trimming took 0 bases from V and 2 from J; bases not matched to a gene: 5. CDR3 amino acids: CASSEAGGLATTDTQYF. The CDR3 DNA reads as TGTGCCAGCAGTGAAGCGGGGGGACTAGCGACCACAGATACGCAGTATTTT. Full variable domain (remainder filled in from reference TRBV2 and TRBJ2-3): EPEVTQTPSHQVTQMGQEVILRCVPISNHLYFYWYRQILGQKVEFLVSFYNNEISEKSEIFDDQFSVERPDGSNFTLKIRSTKLEDSAMYFCASSEAGGLATTDTQYFGPGTRLTVL.

J is TRBJ1-3 and V is TRBV27; 11 bases agree with TRBD1. Germline V CDR1 and CDR2: MNHEY, SMNVEV (reference sequence). V gave up 5 bases and J gave up 0 bases; unmatched junction bases: 15. This CDR3 is 20 amino acids long. This chain's CDR3 is CASSPLRDRGILFSGNTIYF. As DNA, the CDR3 is TGTGCCAGCAGTCCCCTGAGGGACAGGGGGATCTTATTCTCTGGAAACACCATATATTTT.

This clone appeared a few times. This CDR3 reads CASSLTGSIAFF. The CDR3 DNA sequence: TGTGCCAGCAGTTTAACAGGGTCCATAGCTTTCTTT. The gene calls are TRBV6-5 and TRBJ1-1; tentatively, D is TRBD1 (6 bases). CDR1 MNHEY and CDR2 SVGAGI come from the germline V gene. The germline V and J ends were trimmed by 4 bases and 10 bases, with 13 bases remaining between them. The CDR3 sequence is 12 residues long.

CDR3 in amino acids: CASTPGSGRYEQYF. DNA of the CDR3: TGTGCCAGCACCCCGGGGAGCGGGAGGTACGAGCAGTACTTC. The chain carries TRBV7-2 and TRBJ2-7; 9 bases align to TRBD2. This CDR3 is built from 14 residues. V gave up 7 bases and J gave up 4 bases; unmatched junction bases: 8. Germline lookup yields CDR1 SGHTA and CDR2 FQGNSA.

J is TRBJ2-1 and V is TRBV5-1; D is perhaps TRBD1 (5 bases). The CDR3 totals 16 residues. Between the trimmed V and J ends, which lost 0 bases and 3 bases, there was a span of 13 bases. Germline V gene sequence: CDR1 SGHRS, CDR2 YFSETQ. The CDR3 here is CASSLGQGRYYNEQFF. Here the CDR3 DNA reads TGCGCCAGCAGCTTGGGGCAGGGTAGATACTACAATGAGCAGTTCTTC.

The V call is TRBV28, the J call TRBJ1-4; D remains unclear. This CDR3 has 15 residues. V shed 7 bases and J shed 0 bases, with 12 bases lying between them. Germline CDR1 and CDR2: MDHEN and SYDVKM. CDR3 nucleotides: TGTGCCAGCATAAGGGCGAGGGCAACTAATGAAAAACTGTTTTTT. Translating it yields CASIRARATNEKLFF.

The chain has TRBV13 and TRBJ2-3, with 8 bases matching TRBD1. The trim removed 5 bases at V and 0 bases at J, leaving 7 bases unmatched. The CDR3 contains 16 residues. Germline V gene sequence: CDR1 PRHDT, CDR2 FYEKMQ (reference sequence). The DNA of the CDR3 is TGTGCCAGCAGCCCGAGCAACAGGGGGAGCACAGATACGCAGTATTTT. This translates into CASSPSNRGSTDTQYF.